This entry describes one TCR beta chain. These data originate in a study of Graves' ophthalmopathy and Graves' hyperthyroidism. TCR beta CDR3 regions were amplified from RNA transcripts. First-round RT-PCR relied on HTBI primers, and a second-round multiplex PCR came next. TCRdb recomputed calls from the multiplex PCR reads with MiXCR, one row per CDR3 protein. The sample lists 450,000 to 600,000 distinct CDR3 sequences, 39% occurring once. V was pared by 4 bases and J by 2 bases, with 8 bases of the junction left unmatched. CDR3 length: 17 amino acids. CDR1 is KGHDR and CDR2 is SFDVKD in the germline V gene.

The rearrangement uses TRBV24-1 and TRBJ2-3; 10 bases agree with TRBD2. This TCR came from an adult man with Graves' hyperthyroidism. The material sequenced was peripheral blood or thyroid tissue (not recorded which). CDR3 coding DNA: TGTGCCACCAGTGAGCCCGGACTAGCGGAGAACACAGATACGCAGTATTTT. Amino acids: CATSEPGLAENTDTQYF.